This entry is about one TCR beta chain. Its antigen is unidentified. Timing groups of about 4 and about 12 weeks for second doses were pooled. Germline values: CDR1 SGHRS, CDR2 YFSETQ. V was trimmed by 6 bases and J by 4 bases, leaving 16 bases between them. This CDR3 has 14 residues. TCRdb's table, derived via immunoSEQ multiplex PCR, lists solely in-frame clones and lacks some. This sample yields some 74,000 clones, of which around nine tenths are seen a single time; roughly 1.2% belongs to the top ten. This sample is part of a study of T cell responses to AZD1222 COVID-19 vaccine. Study-level findings and limits: Spike was spanned by vaccine-associated CD4 TCRs, which were dominant at 160-218 and 743-854.

The sequence came from an adult who received the AZD1222 COVID-19 vaccine. This chain connects TRBV5-1 to TRBJ1-1; D remains ambiguous. The starting material was peripheral blood, obtained 28 days after the second AZD1222 dose. The CDR3 loop is CASNAKPPATEAFF. As DNA, the CDR3 is TGCGCCAGCAACGCAAAACCCCCAGCCACTGAAGCTTTCTTT.